The 26 T cell receptor beta chains in this list originate from one sample, sequenced in a study of CD8 T cells in ankylosing spondylitis. The study's findings and limits: Seven to nine highly homologous variants formed a TCR beta motif that appeared characteristic of ankylosing spondylitis blood.

Their recognized antigens are unknown. TCRdb passed the 5' RACE reads through MiXCR, listing each CDR3 protein once. The data hold roughly 700,000 distinct CDR3 sequences, with 19% observed a single time. Material for sequencing was blood, either unsorted or a sorted T cell fraction (not recorded which). These receptors were taken from a male donor with ankylosing spondylitis.

This clonotype was observed a few times. This chain joins TRBV6-2 or TRBV6-3 and TRBJ1-4, with D possibly being TRBD1 (5 bases). The CDR3 extends over 14 amino acids. V lost 2 bases and J lost 3, with 7 bases in between. The germline V gene has CDR1 MNHEY and CDR2 SVGEGT. The CDR3 DNA sequence: TGTGCCAGCAGTTACAAAGGGGCTAATGAAAAACTGTTTTTT. This translates into CASSYKGANEKLFF.

The rearrangement links TRBV7-6 to TRBJ2-7; the match to TRBD1 covers 10 bases. The V and J ends lost 5 bases and 3 bases, in that order; junction bases with no gene match: 4. The CDR3 has 14 amino acids. From germline, CDR1 is SGHVS and CDR2 FNYEAQ. The CDR3, as DNA: TGTGCCAGCAGCAAGAGGACAGGGGGCTACGAGCAGTACTTC. It is translated as CASSKRTGGYEQYF.

V is TRBV20-1 and J is TRBJ1-2; TRBD1 might be the D (6 bases). This CDR3 is 12 amino acids long. Germline assignment: CDR1 DFQATT and CDR2 SNEGSKA (reference sequence). V lost 1 base and J lost 8, with 11 bases in between. The CDR3 DNA follows: TGCAGTGCTAGAGCTTATCAGGGGGGCTACACCTTC. Its protein is CSARAYQGGYTF.

The J gene is TRBJ2-1, the V gene TRBV4-1; D is perhaps TRBD1 (6 bases). With 2 bases removed from V and 5 bases from J, the gap between germline ends came to 13 bases. Germline CDR1 MGHRA, CDR2 YSYEKL. The CDR3 has 15 amino acids. CDR3 DNA: TGCGCCAGCAGCCAATTGGGGGCTCTTGACAATGAGCAGTTCTTC. This gives the protein CASSQLGALDNEQFF.

In its sample, this clonotype was seen a few times. This chain uses TRBV29-1 with TRBJ2-3; D might be TRBD1 (6 bases). V lost 4 bases to trimming and J lost 0 bases, with 11 bases between them. Germline V gene sequence: CDR1 SQVTM, CDR2 ANQGSEA. The length of the CDR3 is 14 residues. The CDR3: CSVVPDRSTDTQYF. The CDR3 region has the DNA TGCAGCGTTGTTCCGGACAGAAGCACAGATACGCAGTATTTT.

This clonotype has only a few counts. This sequence joins TRBV6-1 and TRBJ2-4; 10 bases fit TRBD2. The CDR3 runs 17 residues. Germline CDR1 is MNHNS and CDR2 is SASEGT. The J segment lost 1 base and the V segment lost 6 bases, leaving 9 bases of the junction unmatched. CDR3 bases: TGTGCCAGCAGGAGCGGGGGGGGAGATAGCGCCAAAAACATTCAGTACTTC. Protein: CASRSGGGDSAKNIQYF.

The chain uses TRBV20-1 and TRBJ1-2; D not resolved. Germline V CDR1 and CDR2: DFQATT, SNEGSKA (reference sequence). CDR3 length equals 14 residues. Trimming pared 0 bases from V and 9 bases from J, leaving 17 bases between. This CDR3 is CSARDHGDLRRYTF. The DNA of the CDR3 is TGCAGTGCTAGAGATCACGGAGATCTTCGGCGCTACACCTTC.

The sample holds a few counts of this clonotype. The chain has TRBV4-3 and TRBJ2-1, with TRBD2 matching over 12 bases. V shed 0 bases, J shed 8 bases, and the junction held 11 bases outside the gene matches. CDR3 length: 18 residues. CDR1 and CDR2 (germline): LGHNA, YSLEER. CDR3 coding DNA: TGCGCCAGCAGCCAAGAAGCTAGCGGGAGGGCCGTCAGGGATGAGCAGTTCTTC. It is translated as CASSQEASGRAVRDEQFF.

The sample holds a few counts of this clonotype. The chain has TRBV11-2 and TRBJ2-5; the match to TRBD2 covers 10 bases. Looked up from germline, CDR1 is SGHAT and CDR2 is FQNNGV. The J segment lost 4 bases and the V segment lost 1 base, leaving 6 bases of the junction unmatched. The CDR3 has 16 amino acids. The CDR3 protein is CASSLGASGSGETQYF. The CDR3 nucleotides read TGTGCCAGCAGCTTAGGTGCTAGCGGGAGTGGAGAGACCCAGTACTTC.

This clonotype was found a few times. The rearrangement uses TRBV5-1 and TRBJ1-2, with 8 positions matching TRBD1. The V and J ends lost 0 bases and 8 bases, in that order; junction bases with no gene match: 6. The CDR3 is 14 residues long. Germline V gene sequence: CDR1 SGHRS, CDR2 YFSETQ. The DNA of the CDR3 is TGCGCCAGCAGCTTGGATACAGGGGGTGAAGGCTACACCTTC. Translating it yields CASSLDTGGEGYTF.

Only a few counts were recorded for this clonotype. The chain uses TRBV6-5 and TRBJ1-1, with D possibly TRBD1 on 5 matching bases. CDR1 is MNHEY and CDR2 is SVGAGI in the germline V gene. The V end lost 3 bases, the J end lost 0 bases, and 11 bases lay between the germline ends. CDR3 length equals 15 residues. Here the CDR3 reads CASSYGGAMNTEAFF. DNA of the CDR3: TGTGCCAGCAGTTATGGTGGGGCGATGAACACTGAAGCTTTCTTT.

The chain uses TRBV28 and TRBJ2-7; TRBD2 agrees at 12 bases. There are 16 residues in the CDR3. Unmatched junction bases numbered 5, after V lost 5 bases and J lost 0 bases. The germline gives CDR1 MDHEN, CDR2 SYDVKM. In DNA form, the CDR3 reads TGTGCCAGCAGTCCAAGACTAGCGGGAGTCTCCTACGAGCAGTACTTC. Translated: CASSPRLAGVSYEQYF.

This clonotype was counted between two and nine times. Written as DNA, the CDR3 is TGTGCCAGCAGCTATGGTGGGACAGGGGGTAACGGGGAGCTGTTTTTT. It codes for CASSYGGTGGNGELFF. This chain joins TRBV6-5 and TRBJ2-2; TRBD1 agrees at 11 bases. The germline gives CDR1 MNHEY, CDR2 SVGAGI. This CDR3 has 16 amino acids. Trimming removed 6 bases from V and 7 bases from J; junction bases left unmatched: 10.

This clonotype was seen only a few times. J is TRBJ2-1 and V is TRBV5-1; D remains ambiguous. V was pared by 0 bases and J by 3 bases, with 13 bases between. Germline CDR1 is SGHRS and CDR2 is YFSETQ. The CDR3 has 16 amino acids. Here the CDR3 DNA reads TGCGCCAGCAGCTTGGCGGCGGACCCGTACTACAATGAGCAGTTCTTC. Amino acid sequence: CASSLAADPYYNEQFF.

This chain uses TRBV7-9 with TRBJ2-5, with a tentative D call TRBD1 (5 bases). This CDR3 comprises 15 residues. Germline values: CDR1 SEHNR, CDR2 FQNEAQ (reference sequence). V gave up 3 bases and J gave up 1 base, with 12 bases separating them. The CDR3 DNA follows: TGTGCCAGCAGCTTTATGGGGCAGAGCCAAGAGACCCAGTACTTC. Residues: CASSFMGQSQETQYF.

This clonotype was detected only a few times. The J gene is TRBJ1-2, the V gene TRBV6-1, with D hard to call. CDR3 length equals 13 residues. Germline CDR1 is MNHNS and CDR2 is SASEGT. Trimming removed 1 base at V and 4 bases at J, with 7 bases between. The CDR3 DNA reads as TGTGCCAGCAGTGAAGAGTATTTCTATGGCTACACCTTC. This translates into CASSEEYFYGYTF.

Ten or more counts support this clonotype. This chain links TRBV29-1 with TRBJ2-1, with TRBD1 matching over 10 bases. The V segment lost 5 bases and the J segment 4 bases; nucleotides outside the gene matches: 8. The CDR3 runs to 15 residues. The germline V gene has CDR1 SQVTM and CDR2 ANQGSEA. The DNA for the CDR3 is TGCAGCGTTAAGGGGGGACAGGGGTCTTACAATGAGCAGTTCTTC. Encoded protein: CSVKGGQGSYNEQFF.

This chain connects TRBV18 to TRBJ1-2; D is undetermined. The CDR3 spans 12 residues. V was pared by 5 bases and J by 6 bases, with 10 bases between. Looked up from germline, CDR1 is KGHSH and CDR2 is LQKENI. CDR3: CASSWQNDGYTF. The CDR3 bases are TGTGCCAGCTCATGGCAGAATGATGGCTACACCTTC.

This clonotype was seen ten or more times. The chain couples TRBV3-1 to TRBJ2-5; TRBD1 matches 8 bases. This CDR3 has 14 amino acids. The trim removed 2 bases at V and 4 bases at J, leaving 3 bases unmatched. The germline gives CDR1 LGHDT, CDR2 YNNKEL (reference sequence). The CDR3 protein is CASSQTGGRETQYF. In DNA form, the CDR3 reads TGTGCCAGCAGCCAAACAGGGGGGCGAGAGACCCAGTACTTC.

The chain employs TRBV7-3 and TRBJ2-3; possibly TRBD2 for D (7 bases). This CDR3 has 15 residues. Germline CDR1 and CDR2: SGHTA and FQGTGA. V was trimmed by 1 base and J by 5 bases, leaving 13 bases between them. The CDR3 DNA reads as TGTGCCAGCAGCTTAAATGGGGGGGCGGTAGATACGCAGTATTTT. This gives the protein CASSLNGGAVDTQYF.

A few counts support this clonotype. This rearrangement joins TRBV30 to TRBJ2-5; the match to TRBD1 covers 8 bases. The CDR3 is 14 amino acids. CDR1 and CDR2 from the germline V gene are GTSNPN and SVGIG (reference sequence). V shed 0 bases and J 5 bases; nucleotides not matched to a gene: 5. CDR3 bases: TGTGCCTGGAGTGTAACAGGGGGTTGGGAGACCCAGTACTTC. Translating it yields CAWSVTGGWETQYF.

CDR3 sequence reads: CASSLTATGEQYF. CDR3 nucleotide sequence: TGCGCCAGCAGCTTGACTGCGACAGGGGAGCAGTACTTC. The rearrangement joins TRBV5-1 to TRBJ2-7, with 7 bases aligning to TRBD1. CDR3 length: 13 amino acids. The junction had 5 bases not matched to a gene; V was cut back by 1 base and J by 7 bases. Germline lookup yields CDR1 SGHRS and CDR2 YFSETQ.

This clonotype has only a few counts. CDR3 coding DNA: TGCGCCAGCAGCTGTCTACAGGGGGCGAGTCAGCCCCAGCATTTT. It is translated as CASSCLQGASQPQHF. The V and J genes are TRBV5-1 and TRBJ1-5; 9 nucleotides line up with TRBD1. V was clipped by 3 bases and J by 6 bases; unmatched bases: 7. The CDR3 spans 15 residues. The germline gives CDR1 SGHRS, CDR2 YFSETQ. Full variable domain (remainder filled in from reference TRBV5-1 and TRBJ1-5): KAGVTQTPRYLIKTRGQQVTLSCSPISGHRSVSWYQQTPGQGLQFLFEYFSETQRNKGNFPGRFSGRQFSNSRSEMNVSTLELGDSALYLCASSCLQGASQPQHFGDGTRLSIL.

This chain joins TRBV12-3 or TRBV12-4 and TRBJ2-3; no definite D call. The CDR3 has 13 amino acids. The V gene lost 7 bases and the J gene lost 0 bases, with 8 bases spanning the gap. Here the CDR3 DNA reads TGTGCCAGCACAGCGACTAGCACAGATACGCAGTATTTT. It yields the protein CASTATSTDTQYF.

V and J are TRBV5-1 and TRBJ2-2, with D possibly being TRBD1 (5 bases). The germline CDR1 and CDR2 sequences are SGHRS and YFSETQ. The CDR3 covers 15 residues. Trimming shortened V by 9 bases and J by 3 bases, and 18 bases separated the two germline ends. CDR3: CATSGLQADTGELFF. The CDR3 DNA sequence: TGCGCCACCTCAGGGCTACAGGCGGACACCGGGGAGCTGTTTTTT.

This chain uses TRBV12-3 or TRBV12-4 with TRBJ2-3; 7 bases align to TRBD1. The length of the CDR3 is 15 residues. The V segment lost 7 bases and the J segment 2 bases; nucleotides outside the gene matches: 9. CDR3: CASTERGQFTDTQYF. CDR3 in DNA: TGTGCCAGCACCGAAAGGGGACAGTTCACAGATACGCAGTATTTT.